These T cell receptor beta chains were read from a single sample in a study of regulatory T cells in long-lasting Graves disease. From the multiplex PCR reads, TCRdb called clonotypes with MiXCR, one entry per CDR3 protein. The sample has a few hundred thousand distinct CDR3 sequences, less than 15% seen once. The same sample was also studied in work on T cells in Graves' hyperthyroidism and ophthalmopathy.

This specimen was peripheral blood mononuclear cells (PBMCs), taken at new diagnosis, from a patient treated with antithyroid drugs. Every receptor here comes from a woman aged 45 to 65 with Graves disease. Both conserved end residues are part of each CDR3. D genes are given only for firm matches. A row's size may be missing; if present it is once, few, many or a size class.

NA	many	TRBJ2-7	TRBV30	TGTGCCTGGTCGCGTGGTCAGTCCTCCTACGAGCAGTACTTC	CAWSRGQSSYEQYF
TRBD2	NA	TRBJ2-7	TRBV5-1	TGCGCCAGCAGCTTGGTGATGGTGGGACTAGCGAGCTCCTACGAGCAGTACTTC	CASSLVMVGLASSYEQYF
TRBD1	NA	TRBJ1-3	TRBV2	TGTGCCAGCAGGGAACAGGGGATTACTGGAAACACCATATATTTT	CASREQGITGNTIYF
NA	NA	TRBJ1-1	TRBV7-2	TGTGCCAGCAGCTCCACAGGTAGGGGTGGAGGGGGCACTGAAGCTTTCTTT	CASSSTGRGGGGTEAFF
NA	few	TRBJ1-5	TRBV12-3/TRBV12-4	TGTGCCAGCAGTCTATCACAGCATCAGCCCCAGCATTTT	CASSLSQHQPQHF
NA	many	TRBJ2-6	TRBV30	TGTGCCTGGAGTAGGATCTCTGGGGCCAACGTCCTGACTTTC	CAWSRISGANVLTF
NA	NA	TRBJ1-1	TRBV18	TGTGCCAGCTCACCAGGGCAGGGGTGGAACATGAACACTGAAGCTTTCTTT	CASSPGQGWNMNTEAFF
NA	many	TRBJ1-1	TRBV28	TGTGCCAGCACTATAATGGGTGCAGGGGCTGAAGCTTTCTTT	CASTIMGAGAEAFF
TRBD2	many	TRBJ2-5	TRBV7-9	TGTGCCAGCAGCCCCACGACTAGCGGGAGGACCCAGTACTTC	CASSPTTSGRTQYF
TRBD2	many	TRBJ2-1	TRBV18	TGTGCCAGCTCACCCCAAGGGGGTAGCGGGATCTACAATGAGCAGTTCTTC	CASSPQGGSGIYNEQFF
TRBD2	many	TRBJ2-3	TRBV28	TGTGCCAGCAGTTCACGGACTAGCGGAGTTAGCACAGATACGCAGTATTTT	CASSSRTSGVSTDTQYF
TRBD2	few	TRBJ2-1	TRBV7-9	TGTGCCAGCAGCTTAACTACCTATACCGGGACTAGCGTTGAGCAGTTCTTC	CASSLTTYTGTSVEQFF
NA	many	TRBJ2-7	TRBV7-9	TGTGCCAGCAGCTTCGGAGGGTTAGGGGACGAGCAGTACTTC	CASSFGGLGDEQYF
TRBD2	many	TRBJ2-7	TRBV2	TGTGCCAGCAGTGAGGGGGGAGGGAACTACGAGCAGTACTTC	CASSEGGGNYEQYF
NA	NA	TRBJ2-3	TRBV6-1	TGTGCCAGCAGTGAACCCGGGAGAGGGGCAGATACGCAGTATTTT	CASSEPGRGADTQYF
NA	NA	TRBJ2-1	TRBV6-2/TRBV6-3	TGTGCCAGCAGCCCCCTGACCGACCGGGATGAGCAGTTCTTC	CASSPLTDRDEQFF
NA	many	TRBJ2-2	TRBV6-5	TGTGCCAGCAGTTACTCGCGTGGGGAGCTGTTTTTT	CASSYSRGELFF
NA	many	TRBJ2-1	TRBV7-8	TGTGCCAGCAGCTTCCCCCTAGACCACAATGAGCAGTTCTTC	CASSFPLDHNEQFF
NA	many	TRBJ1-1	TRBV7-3	TGTGCCAGCAGCTTATTTCCGGGTACTGAAGCTTTCTTT	CASSLFPGTEAFF
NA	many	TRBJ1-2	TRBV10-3	TGTGCCATCAGTGCGATGGACACTAACTATGGCTACACCTTC	CAISAMDTNYGYTF
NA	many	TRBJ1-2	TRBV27	TGTGCCAGCAGTAACGACGGCTTGCGGGGCTACACCTTC	CASSNDGLRGYTF
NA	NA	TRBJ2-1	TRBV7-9	TGTGCCAGCAGCTTAGAATCCTCCAATGAGCAGTTCTTC	CASSLESSNEQFF
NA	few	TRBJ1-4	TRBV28	TGTGCCAGCAGTTTTACGGTCTCTAATGAAAAACTGTTTTTT	CASSFTVSNEKLFF
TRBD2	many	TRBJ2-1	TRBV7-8	TGTGCCAGCAGCGCTAGCGGGAGAAGATACAATGAGCAGTTCTTC	CASSASGRRYNEQFF
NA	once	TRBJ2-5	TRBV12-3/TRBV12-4	TGTGCCAGCAGCCCTGCTGACGGGACCCGGTACTTC	CASSPADGTRYF
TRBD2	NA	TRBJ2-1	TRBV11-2	TGTGCCAGCAGCCAAACTAGCGGGGGGCGTGATGAGCAGTTCTTC	CASSQTSGGRDEQFF
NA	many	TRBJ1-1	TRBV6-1	TGTGCCAGCACTCCCGGGGAGGGAGGTCGGACTGAAGCTTTCTTT	CASTPGEGGRTEAFF
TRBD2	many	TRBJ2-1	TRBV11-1	TGTGCCAGCAGCTTAGGAATAGCGGGAGACAATGAGCAGTTCTTC	CASSLGIAGDNEQFF
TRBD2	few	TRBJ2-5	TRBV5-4	TGTGCCAGCAGCTCGGGACTAGCCTTAGCAGAGACCCAGTACTTC	CASSSGLALAETQYF
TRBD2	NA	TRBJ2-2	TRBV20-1	TGCAGTGCTAACTTAGCGGGAGGGTTCACCGGGGAGCTGTTTTTT	CSANLAGGFTGELFF
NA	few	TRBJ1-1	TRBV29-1	TGCAGCGTTGAAGGTGTGGGGGAACTAGAAGCTTTCTTT	CSVEGVGELEAFF
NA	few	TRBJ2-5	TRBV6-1	TGTGCCAGCAGTCTGTACGAACAAGAGACCCAGTACTTC	CASSLYEQETQYF
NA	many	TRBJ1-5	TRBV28	TGTGCCAGCAGTTTAGGACAGCAGGCTAATCAGCCCCAGCATTTT	CASSLGQQANQPQHF
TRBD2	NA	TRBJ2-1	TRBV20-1	TGCAGTGCTAGAGGGCTAGCGGGAGTGTACAATGAGCAGTTCTTC	CSARGLAGVYNEQFF
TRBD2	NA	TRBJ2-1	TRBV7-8	TGTGCCAGCAGCTCCAATTTCGGGCTAGCGGGCTTCAATGAGCAGTTCTTC	CASSSNFGLAGFNEQFF
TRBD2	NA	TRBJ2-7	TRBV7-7	TGTGCTAGCAGCCCATTAGCGGGAGAAACCTACGAGCAGTACTTC	CASSPLAGETYEQYF
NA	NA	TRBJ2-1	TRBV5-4	TGTGCCAGCAGCTTAGAAGGGGTCCTATCCAATGAGCAGTTCTTC	CASSLEGVLSNEQFF
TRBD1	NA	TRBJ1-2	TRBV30	TGTGCCTGGGAAGGCAGGGGGCGTAGCTATGGCTACACCTTC	CAWEGRGRSYGYTF
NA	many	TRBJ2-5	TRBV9	TGTGCCAGCAGCGTAGCTTTGATGGAGACCCAGTACTTC	CASSVALMETQYF
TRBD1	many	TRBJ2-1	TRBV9	TGTGCCAGCAGCGCCCGTGGTGGGACAGGGGGTATCAATGAGCAGTTCTTC	CASSARGGTGGINEQFF
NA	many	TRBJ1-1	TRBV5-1	TGCGCCAGCACCCTCGGAGGGACCATGAACACTGAAGCTTTCTTT	CASTLGGTMNTEAFF
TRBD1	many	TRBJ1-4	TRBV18	TGTGCCAGCAGCCCCCGACAGGGAGATGAAAAACTGTTTTTT	CASSPRQGDEKLFF
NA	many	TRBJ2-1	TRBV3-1	TGTGCCAGCCGGGCAGGGGGAGGAAATGAGCAGTTCTTC	CASRAGGGNEQFF
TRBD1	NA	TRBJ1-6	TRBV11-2	TGTGCCAGCAGCCCTGGTTCAGGGGGTAATTCACCCCTCCACTTT	CASSPGSGGNSPLHF
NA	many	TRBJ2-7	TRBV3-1	TGTGCCAGCGGGGGAGTCGGCTACGAGCAGTACTTC	CASGGVGYEQYF
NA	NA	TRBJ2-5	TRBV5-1	TGCGCCAGCAGCTCCCGGATGGGAGAGACCCAGTACTTC	CASSSRMGETQYF
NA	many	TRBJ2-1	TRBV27	TGTGCCAGCAGTTTAGCAGGGGAGGGGTACAATGAGCAGTTCTTC	CASSLAGEGYNEQFF